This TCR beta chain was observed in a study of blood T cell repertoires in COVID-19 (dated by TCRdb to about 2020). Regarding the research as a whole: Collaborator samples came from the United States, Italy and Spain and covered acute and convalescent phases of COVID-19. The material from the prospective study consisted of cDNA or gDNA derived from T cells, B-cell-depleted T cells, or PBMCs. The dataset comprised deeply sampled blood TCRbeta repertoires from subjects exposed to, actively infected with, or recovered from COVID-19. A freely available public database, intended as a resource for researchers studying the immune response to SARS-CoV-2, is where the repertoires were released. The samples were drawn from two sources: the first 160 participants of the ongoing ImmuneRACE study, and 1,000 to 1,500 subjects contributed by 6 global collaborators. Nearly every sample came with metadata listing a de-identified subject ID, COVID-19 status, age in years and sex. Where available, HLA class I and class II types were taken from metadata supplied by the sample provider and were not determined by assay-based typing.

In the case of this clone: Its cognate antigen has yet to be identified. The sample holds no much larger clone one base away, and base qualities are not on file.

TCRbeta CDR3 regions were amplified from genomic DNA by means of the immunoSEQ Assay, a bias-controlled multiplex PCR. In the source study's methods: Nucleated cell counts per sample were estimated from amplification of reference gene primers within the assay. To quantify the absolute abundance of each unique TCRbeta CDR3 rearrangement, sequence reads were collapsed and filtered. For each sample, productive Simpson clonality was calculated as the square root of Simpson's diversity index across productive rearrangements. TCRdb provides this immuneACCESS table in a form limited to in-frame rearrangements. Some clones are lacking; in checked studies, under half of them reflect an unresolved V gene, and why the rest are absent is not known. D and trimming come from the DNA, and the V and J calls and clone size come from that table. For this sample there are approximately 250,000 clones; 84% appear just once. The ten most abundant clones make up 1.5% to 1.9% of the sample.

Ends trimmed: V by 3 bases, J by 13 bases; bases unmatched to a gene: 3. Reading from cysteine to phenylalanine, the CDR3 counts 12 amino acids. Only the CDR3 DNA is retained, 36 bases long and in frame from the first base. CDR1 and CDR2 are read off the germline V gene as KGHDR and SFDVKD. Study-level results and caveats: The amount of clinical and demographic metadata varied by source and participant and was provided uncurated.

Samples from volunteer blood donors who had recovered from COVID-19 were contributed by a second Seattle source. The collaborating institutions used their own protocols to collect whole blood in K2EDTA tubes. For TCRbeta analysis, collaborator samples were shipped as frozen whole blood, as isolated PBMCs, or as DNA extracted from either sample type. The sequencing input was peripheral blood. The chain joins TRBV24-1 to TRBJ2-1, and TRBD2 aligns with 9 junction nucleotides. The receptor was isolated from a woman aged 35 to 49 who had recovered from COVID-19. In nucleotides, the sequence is TGTGCCACCAGTGATGGGACTAGCCGTCAGTTCTTC. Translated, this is CATSDGTSRQFF.